This record looks at one TCR beta chain sequence and its context. Antigen specificity is unknown. Each ophthalmopathy patient scored at least 3 on the Clinical Activity Score and at least 4 on NOSPECS grade, with duration under 3 months. Uncontrolled infections, other autoimmune diseases, pregnancy or lactation led to exclusion of patients. This entry belongs to a study of T cells in Graves' hyperthyroidism and ophthalmopathy. Whole-study findings and limits: Blood samples included most of the expanded thyroid clonotypes exceeding 0.001.

RNA transcripts yielded amplified TCR beta CDR3 regions. HTBI primers were employed in a first-round RT-PCR of the TCR CDR3. TCRdb re-called the multiplex PCR reads through MiXCR, storing one row per CDR3 protein. Of around 56,000 distinct CDR3 sequences in the sample, 49% were seen once. The receptor's source is a woman between 25 and 40 years old with Graves' ophthalmopathy. Sequencing used blood.

The CDR3 nucleotides are TGTGCCAGCAGGGACAACGGAGGTGAGGAGACCCAGTACTTC. Encoded protein: CASRDNGGEETQYF. This chain connects TRBV2 to TRBJ2-5; D may correspond to TRBD1 or TRBD2 (5 bases each). Germline lookup yields CDR1 SNHLY and CDR2 FYNNEI. The CDR3 extends over 14 amino acids. The V end was cut by 6 bases, the J end by 5 bases, with 16 bases between.